This T cell receptor (beta chain) was retrieved from a study of T cell responses to AZD1222 COVID-19 vaccine. Study findings and constraints: Researchers took repertoire samples only after the peak T cell response had come. Increased Spike-specific TCR breadth and depth were observed after two AZD1222 doses. Recipients of AZD1222 seropositive at baseline numbered only 5 or 6.

Sequencing was performed with immunoSEQ multiplex PCR; in TCRdb, only in-frame clones are kept and a portion is missing. Altogether 80,000 to 100,000 clones are present, more than 80% being singletons, with the ten largest covering 2% to 2.5%. Points on this clone: Its antigen is not identified.

This CDR3 has 15 amino acids. Germline assignment: CDR1 MDHEN and CDR2 SYDVKM. The V gene end was trimmed by 5 bases and the J gene end by 8 bases; junction bases not matched to a gene: 7. The clonotype was recovered from an adult who received the AZD1222 COVID-19 vaccine. The genes are TRBV28 and TRBJ1-4, with 11 bases lining up with TRBD1. The sample was peripheral blood, taken 28 days after the second AZD1222 dose. The CDR3 nucleotides are TGTGCCAGCAGTATCACCGGGACAGGGGGAGAAAAACTGTTTTTT. This gives the protein CASSITGTGGEKLFF. Supplemented by reference TRBV28 and TRBJ1-4, the full variable domain reads DVKVTQSSRYLVKRTGEKVFLECVQDMDHENMFWYRQDPGLGLRLIYFSYDVKMKEKGDIPEGYSVSREKKERFSLILESASTNQTSMYLCASSITGTGGEKLFFGSGTQLSVL.